This TCR beta chain was recovered during a study of shared clonotypes between healthy human individuals. Findings of the study overall: The study's rarefaction showed incomplete sorted-subset sequencing despite large depth.

Generated by immunoSEQ multiplex PCR, the TCRdb table keeps only in-frame clones and is missing some. The sample contains about 2.1 million clones, 93% of which appear only once. Germline loops: CDR1 SEHNR, CDR2 FQNEAQ (reference sequence). Trimming shortened V by 0 bases and J by 7 bases, and 6 bases separated the two germline ends. The CDR3 has 12 residues. Points on this clone: Its antigen is undetermined.

Naive CD8 cells lacked CD45RO and underwent positive selection for CCR7, leaving out terminally differentiated effector memory CD45RA+ cells. This sequence was found in a young man in good health. Some clones in this sample may be carry-over from other donors' samples. The chain employs TRBV7-9 and TRBJ1-2; D gene ambiguous. The sequencing sample was made of naive CD8+ T cells from PBMCs. CDR3 amino acids: CASSLAGSGYTF. CDR3 coding DNA: TGTGCCAGCAGCTTAGCGGGTAGTGGCTACACCTTC.